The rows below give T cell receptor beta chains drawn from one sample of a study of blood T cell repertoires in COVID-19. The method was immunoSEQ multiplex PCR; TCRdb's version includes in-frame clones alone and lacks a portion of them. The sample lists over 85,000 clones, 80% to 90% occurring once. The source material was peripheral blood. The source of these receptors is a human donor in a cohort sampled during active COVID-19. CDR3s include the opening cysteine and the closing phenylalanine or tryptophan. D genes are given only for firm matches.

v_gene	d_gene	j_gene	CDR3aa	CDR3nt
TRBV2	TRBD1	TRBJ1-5	CASADRGVGQPQHF	TGTGCCAGCGCCGACAGGGGAGTCGGTCAGCCCCAGCATTTT
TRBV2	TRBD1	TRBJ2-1	CASSINPLGQGSNEQFF	TGTGCCAGCAGTATTAACCCCCTGGGACAGGGTTCCAATGAGCAGTTCTTC
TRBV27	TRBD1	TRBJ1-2	CASDRGFYGYTF	TGTGCCAGTGACAGGGGGTTTTATGGCTACACCTTC
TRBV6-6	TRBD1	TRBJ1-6	CASSPGQGSSPLHF	TGTGCCAGCAGCCCCGGACAGGGAAGCTCACCCCTCCACTTT
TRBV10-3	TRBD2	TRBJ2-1	CAISELGLAGDEQFF	TGTGCCATCAGTGAGCTGGGACTAGCGGGAGATGAGCAGTTCTTC
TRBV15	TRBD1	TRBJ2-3	CASRQGPDTQYF	TGTGCCAGTAGACAGGGCCCAGATACGCAGTATTTT
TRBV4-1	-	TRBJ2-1	CASSQGSRGWEQFF	TGCGCCAGCAGCCAAGGGTCCAGAGGGTGGGAGCAGTTCTTC
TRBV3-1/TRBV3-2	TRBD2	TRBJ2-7	CASSPDSSGGSYEQYF	TGTGCCAGCAGCCCCGATTCTAGCGGGGGGTCCTACGAGCAGTACTTC
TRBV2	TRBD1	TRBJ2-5	CASSEGGQGETQYF	TGTGCCAGCAGTGAGGGGGGACAGGGGGAGACCCAGTACTTC
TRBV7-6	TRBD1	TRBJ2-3	CASSSSTGGSTDTQYF	TGTGCCAGCAGCTCCTCGACAGGGGGGAGCACAGATACGCAGTATTTT
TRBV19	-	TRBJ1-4	CASSASGLGVEKLFF	TGTGCCAGTAGTGCTTCAGGGTTAGGGGTTGAAAAACTGTTTTTT
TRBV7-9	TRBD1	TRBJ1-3	CASSLQGTATGNTIYF	TGTGCCAGCAGCTTACAAGGGACAGCCACTGGAAACACCATATATTTT
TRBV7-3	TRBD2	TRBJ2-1	CASSSPGAGGPGTEQFF	TGTGCCAGCAGCTCCCCAGGGGCGGGGGGGCCCGGTACTGAGCAGTTCTTC
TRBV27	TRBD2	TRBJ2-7	CASGVAGRYEQYF	TGTGCCAGCGGGGTAGCGGGAAGGTACGAGCAGTACTTC
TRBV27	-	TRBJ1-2	CASSLDRSNYGYTF	TGTGCCAGCAGTTTGGACAGATCTAACTATGGCTACACCTTC
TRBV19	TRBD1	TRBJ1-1	CASSIGDRVSTEAFF	TGTGCCAGTAGTATAGGCGACAGGGTGAGCACTGAAGCTTTCTTT
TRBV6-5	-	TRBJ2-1	CASRFDTNSYNEQFF	TGTGCCAGCAGGTTTGACACAAACTCCTACAATGAGCAGTTCTTC
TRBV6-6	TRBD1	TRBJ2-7	CASRDLTGTGTYEQYF	TGTGCCAGCAGGGACCTGACCGGGACAGGGACATACGAGCAGTACTTC
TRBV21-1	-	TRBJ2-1	CASSKHWAGQGNNEQFF	TGTGCCAGCAGCAAACACTGGGCCGGACAGGGAAACAATGAGCAGTTCTTC
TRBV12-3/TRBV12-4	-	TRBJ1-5	CASSLRVDQPQHF	TGTGCCAGCAGTTTGCGGGTTGATCAGCCCCAGCATTTT
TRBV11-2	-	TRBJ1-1	CASSPTDKNTEAFF	TGTGCCAGCAGCCCCACGGACAAGAACACTGAAGCTTTCTTT
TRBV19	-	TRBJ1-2	CASSPPGGPRGYTF	TGTGCCAGTAGTCCCCCGGGGGGCCCCCGTGGCTACACCTTC